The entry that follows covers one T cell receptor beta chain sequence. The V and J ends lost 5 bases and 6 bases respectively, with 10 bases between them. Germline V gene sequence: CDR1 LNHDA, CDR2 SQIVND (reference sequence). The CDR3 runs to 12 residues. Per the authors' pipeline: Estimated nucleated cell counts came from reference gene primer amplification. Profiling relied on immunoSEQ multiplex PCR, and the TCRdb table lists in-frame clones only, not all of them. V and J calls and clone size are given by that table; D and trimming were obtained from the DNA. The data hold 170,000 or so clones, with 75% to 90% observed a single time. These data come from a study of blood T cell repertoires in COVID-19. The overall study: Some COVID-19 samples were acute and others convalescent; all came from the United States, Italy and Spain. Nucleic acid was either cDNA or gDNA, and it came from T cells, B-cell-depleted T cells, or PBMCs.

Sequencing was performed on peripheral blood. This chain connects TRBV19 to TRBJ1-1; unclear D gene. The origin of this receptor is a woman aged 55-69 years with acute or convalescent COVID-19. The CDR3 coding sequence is TGTGCCAGTAGTGAACGTAGAGCTGAAGCTTTCTTT. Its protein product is CASSERRAEAFF.